These 6 T cell receptor beta chains were sequenced from one sample in a study of T cell repertoires in cytomegalovirus infection. TCRdb recomputed calls from the reads with MiXCR, one row per CDR3 protein. The sample shows 200,000 or so distinct CDR3 sequences, under 30% of them seen only once. Sequencing was carried out using PBMCs. Every receptor here comes from a human donor in good health (CMV status not recorded). Some clones in this sample may be carry-over from other donors' samples.

The chain uses TRBV19 and TRBJ2-2; tentative D call: TRBD2 (7 bases). The CDR3 length is 14 residues. The V end was cut by 9 bases, the J end by 6 bases, with 17 bases between. The germline CDR1 and CDR2 sequences are LNHDA and SQIVND (reference sequence). CDR3 bases: TGTGCCAGCGGGGGGCCAGAAATGTCCGGGGAGCTGTTTTTT. Protein: CASGGPEMSGELFF.

This clonotype was found a few times. The J gene is TRBJ2-7, the V gene TRBV9; tentative D call: TRBD1 (7 bases). Deletions cut 4 bases from V and 4 bases from J, with 18 bases between. CDR3 length equals 15 residues. Germline CDR1 reads SGDLS; CDR2 reads YYNGEE. The chain's CDR3 is CASSPSEQGSYEQYF. For the CDR3, the DNA is TGTGCCAGCAGCCCTAGCGAACAGGGGTCTTACGAGCAGTACTTC.

V gene TRBV2 combines with J gene TRBJ2-5, with TRBD2 matching 7 bases. Germline trimming cut 5 bases from V and 5 bases from J; bases unmatched to any gene: 11. Germline lookup yields CDR1 SNHLY and CDR2 FYNNEI. This CDR3 spans 15 amino acids. CDR3 residues: CASSREAGEGETQYF. As DNA, the CDR3 is TGTGCCAGCAGTCGAGAGGCGGGGGAAGGGGAGACCCAGTACTTC.

This clonotype was seen ten or more times. The chain combines TRBV7-2 with TRBJ2-5; D perhaps matches TRBD2 (6 bases). The germline V gene encodes CDR1 SGHTA and CDR2 FQGNSA. This CDR3 is built from 14 residues. With 5 bases removed from V and 4 bases from J, the gap between germline ends came to 14 bases. This CDR3 reads CASSGVQEGETQYF. CDR3 nucleotides: TGTGCCAGCAGCGGGGTCCAGGAGGGAGAGACCCAGTACTTC.

J is TRBJ2-7 and V is TRBV20-1, with D tentatively TRBD1 (6 bases). Per the germline V gene, CDR1 is DFQATT and CDR2 is SNEGSKA (reference sequence). Trimming removed 0 bases from V and 5 bases from J, with 11 bases in between. The CDR3 has 13 residues. The CDR3 DNA reads as TGCAGTGCTAGAGAGGGGGCAGGTAACGAGCAGTACTTC. This codes for CSAREGAGNEQYF.

A few counts support this clonotype. CDR3 nucleotide sequence: TGTGCTAGTGGTTTTGAAGAGACCCAGTACTTC. It codes for CASGFEETQYF. The chain joins TRBV12-5 to TRBJ2-5; D is unresolved. Trimming pared 3 bases from V and 3 bases from J, leaving 2 bases between. The CDR3 length is 11 residues. Germline V lookup: CDR1 LGHNT, CDR2 FRNRAP.